This T cell receptor (beta chain) was observed in a study of blood T cell repertoires in COVID-19 (dated by TCRdb to 2018 to 2020). About the study as a whole: The collaborator samples originated in the United States, Italy and Spain and spanned the acute and convalescent phases of COVID-19. The material from the prospective study consisted of cDNA or gDNA derived from T cells, B-cell-depleted T cells, or PBMCs. The dataset comprised deeply sampled blood TCRbeta repertoires from subjects exposed to, actively infected with, or recovered from COVID-19. The repertoires were released in a freely available public database intended as a resource for research on the immune response to SARS-CoV-2. The samples were drawn from the first 160 participants of the ongoing ImmuneRACE study and from 1,254 subjects provided by 6 global collaborators. The sample metadata nearly always contained a de-identified subject ID, COVID-19 status, age in years and sex. Where HLA class I and class II types were available, the types were taken from metadata supplied by the sample provider, not from assay-based typing.

TCRbeta CDR3 regions were amplified from genomic DNA by means of the immunoSEQ Assay, a bias-controlled multiplex PCR. The study's processing was this. Within the assay, amplification of reference gene primers was used to estimate how many nucleated cells each sample contained. To quantify the absolute abundance of each unique TCRbeta CDR3 rearrangement, sequence reads were collapsed and filtered. For each sample, productive Simpson clonality was calculated as the square root of Simpson's diversity index over productive rearrangements. TCRdb stores this immuneACCESS table with in-frame sequences only. Part of the clones is absent; in the studies checked, under half of the shortfall reflects unresolved V genes, and no reason is known for the rest. Clone size and the V and J calls come from that table; the DNA yielded D and trimming. The table for this sample lists some 490,000 clones; roughly 85% of them were counted only once. In total, the top ten clones hold approximately 3.2% of the sample.

The full study reports these points: How much clinical and demographic metadata was included differed by source and by participant, and the metadata was provided uncurated.

The collaborating institutions used their own protocols to collect whole blood in K2EDTA tubes. For TCRbeta analysis, collaborator samples were shipped as frozen whole blood, as isolated PBMCs, or as DNA extracted from either sample type. As to this clone: What antigen it recognizes has not been identified. No much larger clone exists at a distance of one base, and base qualities are not known.

V lost 1 base and J lost 2 bases, and the count of bases not matched to a germline gene is 5. The CDR3 runs 15 residues from the cysteine to the phenylalanine. Just the 45-base CDR3 DNA is kept, in frame starting at base 1. CDR1 GTSNPN and CDR2 SVGIG were looked up in the germline V gene (reference sequence). The rearrangement combines TRBV30 with TRBJ2-1; TRBD2 agrees with 7 junctional bases. This sequence was found in a human donor in a cohort sampled during active COVID-19. The sequenced sample was peripheral blood. CDR3 sequence: CAWSGDYTTYNEQFF. The DNA sequence is as follows: TGTGCCTGGAGTGGGGACTATACGACCTACAATGAGCAGTTCTTC.